These 31 T cell receptor beta chains were sequenced from one sample in a study of blood T cell repertoires in COVID-19. The assay was immunoSEQ multiplex PCR, and TCRdb's table has in-frame clones only and misses some. The data hold around 190,000 clones, with 84% observed a single time. Source material: PBMCs or T cells enriched from blood (not recorded which). All receptors derive from a woman in her 30s who had been exposed to COVID-19.

The J gene is TRBJ1-2, the V gene TRBV12-3 or TRBV12-4, with 7 bases identical to TRBD1. CDR3 length: 13 amino acids. V was clipped by 9 bases and J by 4 bases; unmatched bases: 8. This CDR3 is CASRPGTAYGYTF. DNA for the CDR3: TGTGCCAGTCGCCCCGGGACAGCCTATGGCTACACCTTC.

This chain links TRBV5-1 with TRBJ2-1; 7 bases align to TRBD1. J was trimmed by 5 bases and V by 7 bases; bases with no gene match: 9. The length of the CDR3 is 14 residues. CDR1 and CDR2 (germline): SGHRS, YFSETQ. As DNA, the CDR3 is TGCGCCAGCGATAAGATGGGACAGCACAATGAGCAGTTCTTC. Encoded protein: CASDKMGQHNEQFF.

In its sample, this clone was seen once. The junction departs from germline at one end; a sequencing error may be responsible. The chain couples TRBV27 to TRBJ2-7; 10 bases line up with TRBD1. The CDR3 runs to 13 residues. Germline CDR1 reads MNHEY; CDR2 reads SMNVEV (reference sequence). CDR3 bases: TGTGCCAGCAGTTTATACTCCGGGACAGGGGCCGTCTTC. Amino acids: CASSLYSGTGAVF.

The chain uses TRBV9 and TRBJ1-6; perhaps TRBD1 as D (6 bases). The CDR3 runs 16 residues. V was clipped by 2 bases and J by 0 bases, with 9 bases between them. Germline CDR1 and CDR2: SGDLS and YYNGEE. DNA for the CDR3: TGTGCCAGCAGCGTTACAGGGAGCTCCTATAATTCACCCCTCCACTTT. This codes for CASSVTGSSYNSPLHF.

The chain recombines TRBV6-5 with TRBJ2-2, with 10 bases that match TRBD1. CDR1 is MNHEY and CDR2 is SVGAGI in the germline V gene. The CDR3 has 15 amino acids. With 7 bases clipped from V and 5 bases from J, the junction kept 7 bases outside the gene matches. The DNA of the CDR3 is TGTGCCAGCACCGACAGGGGGCGTGGAACCGGGGAGCTGTTTTTT. This translates into CASTDRGRGTGELFF.

This chain links TRBV5-6 with TRBJ1-5; the D gene is possibly TRBD1 (6 bases). The CDR3 covers 17 residues. The V end lost 2 bases, the J end lost 6 bases, and 21 bases lay between the germline ends. Germline V gene sequence: CDR1 SGHDT, CDR2 YYEEEE. CDR3 region: CASSFTRDTMYAQPQHF. CDR3 in DNA: TGTGCCAGCAGCTTTACCCGGGACACAATGTACGCTCAGCCCCAGCATTTT.

The chain joins TRBV30 to TRBJ2-1; 8 nucleotides match TRBD2. Germline V gives CDR1 GTSNPN, CDR2 SVGIG (reference sequence). The trim removed 0 bases at V and 15 bases at J, leaving 7 bases unmatched. The CDR3 consists of 12 residues. The DNA for the CDR3 is TGTGCCTGGAGTGTACCGGGGGGGATAGGGTTCTTC. Residues: CAWSVPGGIGFF.

V and J are TRBV13 and TRBJ2-3; the match to TRBD2 covers 10 bases. The CDR3 spans 16 residues. From germline, CDR1 is PRHDT and CDR2 FYEKMQ (reference sequence). Trimming removed 5 bases from V and 2 bases from J; junction bases left unmatched: 7. DNA of the CDR3: TGTGCCAGCAGCCCTAAACTAGCGGGGATCACAGATACGCAGTATTTT. It codes for CASSPKLAGITDTQYF.

CDR3 nucleotide sequence: TGTGCCAGCAGCGTAGACGATGGGGCGAACACTGAAGCTTTCTTT. Translation: CASSVDDGANTEAFF. The rearrangement uses TRBV9 and TRBJ1-1; D perhaps matches TRBD1 (5 bases). Deletions cut 0 bases from V and 1 base from J, with 10 bases between. Per the germline V gene, CDR1 is SGDLS and CDR2 is YYNGEE. The CDR3 length is 15 residues.

The J gene is TRBJ1-1, the V gene TRBV29-1; 8 bases are a match to TRBD1. The junction had 10 bases not matched to a gene; V was cut back by 4 bases and J by 0 bases. Germline lookup yields CDR1 SQVTM and CDR2 ANQGSEA. The CDR3 sequence is 16 residues long. The CDR3 DNA reads as TGCAGCGTTGGGCGACAGGGGAAAAGGGTGAACACTGAAGCTTTCTTT. This sequence encodes CSVGRQGKRVNTEAFF.

This clone was seen only a few times. The rearrangement links TRBV6-1 to TRBJ2-5; 8 bases line up with TRBD2. This CDR3 has 16 residues. Trimming cost V 4 bases and J 0 bases; bases outside gene matches: 7. Germline CDR1 is MNHNS and CDR2 is SASEGT. CDR3 coding DNA: TGTGCCAGCAGTGTCCGGACTAGCACACACCAAGAGACCCAGTACTTC. Its protein is CASSVRTSTHQETQYF.

This clone has at least ten counts. The rearrangement links TRBV5-6 to TRBJ2-1, with 9 bases aligning to TRBD2. Germline loops: CDR1 SGHDT, CDR2 YYEEEE. This CDR3 contains 15 residues. V shed 0 bases, J shed 3 bases, and the junction held 1 base outside the gene matches. The CDR3 nucleotides read TGTGCCAGCAGCTTGGCAGCGGGGGGCTACAATGAGCAGTTCTTC. Translating it yields CASSLAAGGYNEQFF.

This clone has just one count. The chain is built from TRBV12-3 or TRBV12-4 and TRBJ1-2; maybe TRBD1 (6 bases). Trimming cost V 8 bases and J 7 bases, with 17 bases left between them. The CDR3 runs 13 residues. The CDR3 DNA sequence: TGTGCCAGCCGGGGAGGGGGGGCCGGTGGCTACACCTTC. Protein sequence: CASRGGGAGGYTF.

The chain has TRBV5-1 and TRBJ1-6; no reliable D call. Trimming left V 0 bases short and J 5 bases short, with 9 bases between. The CDR3 spans 15 residues. The V gene's germline CDR1 is SGHRS and CDR2 YFSETQ. Here the CDR3 DNA reads TGCGCCAGCAGCTTGGCCCCGGTAAATAATTCACCCCTCCACTTT. As protein: CASSLAPVNNSPLHF.

This chain connects TRBV11-2 to TRBJ1-1, with D uncertain. V gave up 4 bases and J gave up 1 base, with 7 bases separating them. The length of the CDR3 is 13 residues. The germline V gene encodes CDR1 SGHAT and CDR2 FQNNGV. The CDR3: CASSWEANTEAFF. CDR3 nucleotides: TGTGCCAGCAGCTGGGAGGCGAACACTGAAGCTTTCTTT.

The J gene is TRBJ2-2, the V gene TRBV3-1 (or the pseudogene TRBV3-2); 8 bases match TRBD1. The germline CDR1 and CDR2 sequences are LGHDT and YNNKEL (reference sequence). The CDR3 totals 18 residues. J gave up 6 bases and V 3 bases, and 15 bases lay outside the gene matches. The CDR3 region has the DNA TGTGCCAGCAGCCATCATCAGGGGGCGTTTTGGGCATCCGGGGAGCTGTTTTTT. It codes for CASSHHQGAFWASGELFF.

This clone was detected only once. V gene TRBV24-1 combines with J gene TRBJ1-2; D unclear. Per the germline V gene, CDR1 is KGHDR and CDR2 is SFDVKD. With 5 bases removed from V and 0 bases from J, the gap between germline ends came to 6 bases. The CDR3 extends over 13 amino acids. The CDR3 loop reads CATSGGANYGYTF. The CDR3 DNA follows: TGTGCCACCAGTGGCGGGGCTAACTATGGCTACACCTTC.

This clone was found once. The gene calls are TRBV2 and TRBJ2-5; possibly TRBD1 for D (5 bases). The CDR3 is 15 residues long. Trimming removed 7 bases at V and 1 base at J, with 16 bases between. The germline CDR1 and CDR2 sequences are SNHLY and FYNNEI. The CDR3 loop reads CASIPLGLSQETQYF. In nucleotides, the CDR3 is TGTGCCAGCATCCCCTTGGGGCTATCCCAAGAGACCCAGTACTTC.

V and J are TRBV2 and TRBJ2-1; possible D gene TRBD2, 5 bases. CDR3 length: 16 residues. CDR1 is SNHLY, CDR2 FYNNEI, per germline. The V end was cut by 8 bases, the J end by 3 bases, with 20 bases between. The CDR3 DNA sequence: TGTGCCAGCGTGTCCTACGGGGTTGTTGGCTACAATGAGCAGTTCTTC. Translating it yields CASVSYGVVGYNEQFF.

This sequence joins TRBV6-4 and TRBJ2-3, with 8 bases fitting TRBD2. CDR1 is MRHNA, CDR2 SNTAGT, per germline. V was pared by 0 bases and J by 1 base, with 0 bases of the junction left unmatched. This CDR3 is 15 amino acids long. CDR3 residues: CASSDSSGGTDTQYF. The CDR3, as DNA: TGTGCCAGCAGTGACTCTAGCGGGGGCACAGATACGCAGTATTTT.

The chain combines TRBV6-5 with TRBJ1-3; TRBD1 matches 7 bases. This CDR3 has 15 amino acids. Looked up from germline, CDR1 is MNHEY and CDR2 is SVGAGI. V lost 5 bases, J lost 3 bases, and 7 bases stayed unmatched. CDR3 in amino acids: CASSTTGVGGNTIYF. CDR3 sequence (DNA): TGTGCCAGCAGTACCACAGGGGTAGGTGGAAACACCATATATTTT.

This clone was recorded once. The genes are TRBV9 and TRBJ1-3, with 10 bases lining up with TRBD1. The CDR3 totals 18 residues. Germline V gene lookup returns CDR1 SGDLS and CDR2 YYNGEE. V was pared by 6 bases and J by 4 bases, with 16 bases of the junction left unmatched. CDR3 sequence: CASTPLPGTGAVGNTIYF. CDR3 nucleotide sequence: TGTGCCAGCACCCCCCTCCCCGGGACAGGGGCGGTCGGAAACACCATATATTTT.

The chain recombines TRBV6-2 or TRBV6-3 with TRBJ2-1, with 10 positions matching TRBD1. V trimming: 5 bases; J trimming: 7 bases; junction bases outside the gene matches: 8. Germline CDR1 is MNHEY and CDR2 is SVGEGT. The CDR3 has 15 amino acids. The CDR3 DNA reads TGTGCCAGCAGTACGCTAGGGACAGGGGAAAATGAGCAGTTCTTC. This translates into CASSTLGTGENEQFF.

This clone turned up a few times. This sequence joins TRBV30 and TRBJ1-1; D is perhaps TRBD1 (5 bases). Germline V CDR1 and CDR2: GTSNPN, SVGIG (reference sequence). Trimming cost V 8 bases and J 5 bases, with 15 bases left between them. This CDR3 is built from 12 residues. The CDR3: CAGWDFGTEAFF. The CDR3 DNA is TGTGCCGGGTGGGACTTCGGGACTGAAGCTTTCTTT.

The genes are TRBV27 and TRBJ1-1; TRBD1 matches at 7 bases. Per germline, CDR1 MNHEY and CDR2 SMNVEV (reference sequence). This CDR3 has 14 residues. After removal of 8 bases from V and 2 bases from J, the junction contained 8 bases not matched to a gene. CDR3 sequence reads: CASFTRDSNTEAFF. The CDR3 DNA sequence: TGTGCCAGCTTTACCCGGGACAGCAACACTGAAGCTTTCTTT.

The rearrangement uses TRBV19 and TRBJ2-7, with TRBD2 matching over 9 bases. Unmatched junction bases numbered 4, after V lost 5 bases and J lost 2 bases. The CDR3 runs to 14 residues. Germline assignment: CDR1 LNHDA and CDR2 SQIVND (reference sequence). This CDR3 reads CASSEAGGPYEQYF. The DNA for the CDR3 is TGTGCCAGTAGTGAGGCGGGGGGGCCCTACGAGCAGTACTTC.

The chain combines TRBV10-3 with TRBJ2-1; TRBD2 agrees at 11 bases. Germline assignment: CDR1 ENHRY and CDR2 SYGVKD. Trimming cost V 8 bases and J 10 bases; bases outside gene matches: 10. The CDR3 covers 14 residues. CDR3 sequence reads: CAIGLAGGPGEQFF. The CDR3 DNA is TGTGCCATCGGATTAGCGGGGGGGCCTGGGGAGCAGTTCTTC.

This chain links TRBV25-1 with TRBJ1-3; D not certain. CDR3 length: 15 residues. Trimming stripped 6 bases from V and 2 bases from J, with 14 bases between. Germline V gene lookup returns CDR1 MGHDK and CDR2 SYGVNS. The CDR3 DNA reads as TGTGCCAGCAGCCCGGATGCGCGGCCTGGAAACACCATATATTTT. This translates into CASSPDARPGNTIYF.

This clone was counted between two and nine times. The chain is built from TRBV3-1 (or the pseudogene TRBV3-2) and TRBJ2-7, with TRBD1 as a possible D gene (6 bases). Germline CDR1 is LGHDT and CDR2 is YNNKEL (reference sequence). The CDR3 runs to 14 residues. The germline V and J ends were trimmed by 4 bases and 2 bases, with 12 bases remaining between them. Here the CDR3 DNA reads TGTGCCAGCAGCCTATCTGGACAGACCTACGAGCAGTACTTC. Translating gives CASSLSGQTYEQYF.

The rearrangement joins TRBV7-6 to TRBJ2-3, with D possibly being TRBD1 (6 bases). CDR3 length: 18 residues. Trimming shortened V by 1 base and J by 2 bases, and 19 bases separated the two germline ends. CDR1 and CDR2 (germline): SGHVS, FNYEAQ. The CDR3 spells CASSLVQGPTGHTDTQYF. CDR3 DNA: TGTGCCAGCAGCTTAGTTCAGGGTCCCACAGGGCACACAGATACGCAGTATTTT.

The rearrangement links TRBV24-1 to TRBJ1-5, with 8 bases identical to TRBD1. Germline CDR1 and CDR2: KGHDR and SFDVKD. The CDR3 is 13 residues long. The J segment lost 6 bases and the V segment lost 9 bases, leaving 6 bases of the junction unmatched. The DNA for the CDR3 is TGTGCCACCTCCTTGGGGACAGGTCAGCCCCAGCATTTT. Its translation: CATSLGTGQPQHF.